Listed below are T cell receptor beta chains from one sample, sequenced in a study of blood T cell repertoires in COVID-19. Produced via immunoSEQ multiplex PCR; TCRdb's table is partial and in-frame only. The sample has roughly 74,000 clones; around 89% are singletons. Material: PBMCs or T cells enriched from blood (not recorded which). The origin of the receptors is a woman aged 45-60 years with acute COVID-19. Both conserved end residues are trimmed from each CDR3. The order of the fields is clone size, V gene, J gene, CDR3 protein. Part of the rows lack a size; the others show once, few, many or a class for expanded clones.

>-|TRBV28|TRBJ2-1
ASSPRTSGRYNEQF
>-|TRBV6-2/TRBV6-3|TRBJ2-7
ASSKTGGRGYEQY
>-|TRBV10-3|TRBJ2-3
ASGQGTSGSTDTQY
>-|TRBV15|TRBJ1-5
ATSSEGVPYQPQH
>once|TRBV24-1|TRBJ1-2
ATSVESFYGYT
>-|TRBV25-1|TRBJ1-3
ASSPGLNTIY
>-|TRBV5-1|TRBJ2-7
ASTPLSGGSTYEQY
>-|TRBV2|TRBJ2-7
ASSVEADRGSYEQY
>-|TRBV23-1|TRBJ1-2
ARQVNYGYT
>-|TRBV29-1|TRBJ2-1
SVDFAGGTTYNEQF
>-|TRBV7-2|TRBJ2-3
ASSPRTTPTDTQY
>-|TRBV7-9|TRBJ1-3
ASSLAGQGFSGNTIY
>-|TRBV19|TRBJ2-7
ASSVGLQTSYEQY
>once|TRBV2|TRBJ1-1
ASSNQGGNTEAF
>-|TRBV11-3|TRBJ2-2
ASSIGTLAGVSAGELF
>-|TRBV24-1|TRBJ2-3
ATSDSHRDTQY
>-|TRBV7-9|TRBJ2-3
ASSLSADGRTDTQY
>-|TRBV3-1/TRBV3-2|TRBJ2-1
ASSKGELGQVEQF
>-|TRBV12-3/TRBV12-4|TRBJ2-7
ASSDGQGGEQY
>-|TRBV2|TRBJ1-4
ASSPGQGRGATNEKLF
>-|TRBV30|TRBJ1-2
AWSALRGYGYT
>-|TRBV19|TRBJ2-3
ASSLGGGSTDTQY
>-|TRBV6-4|TRBJ2-2
ASSSTGRTGELF
>-|TRBV10-1|TRBJ2-7
ASMRDIFSYEQY
>-|TRBV6-4|TRBJ2-1
ASRPTSGPYNEQF
>-|TRBV19|TRBJ2-1
ASATSGRSPYNEQF
>-|TRBV20-1|TRBJ2-3
SASNAGGRTDTQY
>-|TRBV7-3|TRBJ2-1
ASSPYVGEQF
>few|TRBV6-6|TRBJ2-7
ASSLGTEQGGFNYEQY
>once|TRBV11-2|TRBJ2-3
ASRIQGWVPTDTQY
>few|TRBV24-1|TRBJ1-1
ATRRQGDTEAF
>-|TRBV4-1|TRBJ1-5
ASSHLAGDHQPQH
>few|TRBV4-1|TRBJ2-3
ASSQSYLPDSGTQY
>once|TRBV7-9|TRBJ2-3
ASSPTLALDTQY
>-|TRBV11-3|TRBJ2-7
ASSPTRETYEQY
>once|TRBV5-5|TRBJ1-4
ASSLYPIGTGDEKLF
>-|TRBV11-2|TRBJ1-1
ASSLPQGAYTEAF